In this sample, the clone carrying this T cell receptor beta chain turned up once. Its target is not known. V lost 1 base and J lost 6; bases outside the gene matches: 13. CDR3 size: 17 residues. CDR1 and CDR2 (germline): SGHVS, FNYEAQ. The sample belongs to a study of cytomegalovirus exposure and HLA in healthy donors. Study outcomes and limitations: Reportedly, cytomegalovirus status was diagnosed with high sensitivity and specificity. Subsequent analysis found a tendency for first-cohort TCR clusters to co-occur within the 95 to 150 validation repertoires.

TCRdb's table, derived via immunoSEQ multiplex PCR, lists solely in-frame clones and lacks some. This sample has some 290,000 clones, with around 90% found just once. This chain connects TRBV7-6 to TRBJ1-1, with TRBD1 matching 8 bases. The sample consisted of PBMCs. The sequence came from a man aged 25-45 years in good health and CMV-seronegative. The CDR3 region is CASSLVWAGGGQAEAFF. CDR3 coding DNA: TGTGCCAGCAGCTTAGTGTGGGCAGGGGGGGGACAGGCTGAAGCTTTCTTT.